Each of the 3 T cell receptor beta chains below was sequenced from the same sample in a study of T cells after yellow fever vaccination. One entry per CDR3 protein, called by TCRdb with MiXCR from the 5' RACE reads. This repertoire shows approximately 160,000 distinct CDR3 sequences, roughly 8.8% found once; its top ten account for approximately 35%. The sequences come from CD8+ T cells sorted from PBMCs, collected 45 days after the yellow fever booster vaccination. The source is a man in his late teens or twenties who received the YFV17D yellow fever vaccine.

CDR3 bases: TGTGCCAGCAGCCGACCCTCAGGGGGATCCTACAATGAGCAGTTCTTC. It is translated as CASSRPSGGSYNEQFF. The chain has TRBV7-6 and TRBJ2-1; TRBD1 matches 7 bases. The CDR3 extends over 16 amino acids. The J segment lost 1 base and the V segment lost 5 bases, leaving 8 bases of the junction unmatched. Germline lookup yields CDR1 SGHVS and CDR2 FNYEAQ.

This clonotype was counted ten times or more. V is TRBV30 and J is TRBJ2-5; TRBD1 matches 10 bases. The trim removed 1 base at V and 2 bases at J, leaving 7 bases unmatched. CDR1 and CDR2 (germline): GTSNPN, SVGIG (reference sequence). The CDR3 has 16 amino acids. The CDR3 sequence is CAWSEGTGVQQETQYF. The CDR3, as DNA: TGTGCCTGGAGTGAGGGGACAGGGGTACAACAAGAGACCCAGTACTTC.

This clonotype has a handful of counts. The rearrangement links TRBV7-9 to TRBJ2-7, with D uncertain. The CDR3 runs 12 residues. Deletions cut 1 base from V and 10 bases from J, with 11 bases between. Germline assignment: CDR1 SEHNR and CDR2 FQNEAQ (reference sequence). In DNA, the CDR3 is TGTGCCAGCAGCTTAGTACTCCCCGAACAGTACTTC. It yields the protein CASSLVLPEQYF.